This section outlines one T cell receptor beta chain sequence together with its context. As yet, its antigen is unknown. This sample is part of a study of molecular identifiers for immune sequencing clone quantification. Study-level points and caveats: Clones above 20 RNA copies contained over 97% of effector molecules but under 1% of naive ones.

From the PCR reads, TCRdb called clonotypes with MiXCR, one entry per CDR3 protein. The repertoire holds 50,000 to 70,000 distinct CDR3 sequences, with about a fifth as singletons. Libraries used about 19,000 to 1,000,000 sorted naive CD8 T cells and 10%, 30% or 50% RNA input. The length of the CDR3 is 18 residues. Germline V CDR1 and CDR2: SGHNT, YENEEA. V shed 4 bases, J shed 1 base, and the junction held 13 bases outside the gene matches. The TCR sequence derives from a human donor in good health. Some libraries in this study had Jurkat cell RNA spiked in. The rearrangement joins TRBV11-3 to TRBJ2-1, with TRBD1 matching over 7 bases. The sample consisted of naive CD8+ T cells from blood, with Jurkat cell RNA spiked in. As for subset: FACS-sorted CD8+CD4-CCR7+CD45RA+ naive T cells. CDR3 in amino acids: CASSSRTGSTLSYNEQFF. CDR3 DNA sequence: TGTGCCAGCAGCTCCCGGACAGGTTCGACGCTGTCCTACAATGAGCAGTTCTTC. The variable domain in full, with the rest retrieved from reference TRBV11-3 and TRBJ2-1, is EAGVVQSPRYKIIEKKQPVAFWCNPISGHNTLYWYLQNLGQGPELLIRYENEEAVDDSQLPKDRFSAERLKGVDSTLKIQPAELGDSAVYLCASSSRTGSTLSYNEQFFGPGTRLTVL.